Below are 19 T cell receptor beta chains sequenced from a single sample in a study of spatial heterogeneity in lung cancer. Time point denoted: sample taken at primary tumor resection. Their antigen targets remain unknown. From the 5' RACE reads, TCRdb called clonotypes with MiXCR, one entry per CDR3 protein. This table holds fewer than 7,500 distinct CDR3 sequences, 15% to 20% found once. Study-wide points: Higher tumor mutation counts went along with higher counts of expanded intratumoral alpha and beta TCRs.

The sample here was lung tumor tissue, taken at surgery. Every receptor here comes from a female donor with early-stage non-small cell lung cancer.

The V gene is TRBV28, the J gene TRBJ1-5; D perhaps matches TRBD1 (5 bases). CDR3 length equals 15 residues. In germline, CDR1 is MDHEN, CDR2 SYDVKM. Deletions cut 1 base from V and 3 bases from J, with 10 bases between. The CDR3 DNA sequence: TGTGCCAGCAGTTTATCTCGACAGTACAATCAGCCCCAGCATTTT. Translating it yields CASSLSRQYNQPQHF.

The chain combines TRBV5-1 with TRBJ1-2, with 7 bases matching TRBD1. V lost 4 bases to trimming and J lost 2 bases; unmatched junction nucleotides: 2. The CDR3 totals 13 residues. The germline V gene encodes CDR1 SGHRS and CDR2 YFSETQ. CDR3 residues: CASSRDRNYGYTF. In DNA form, the CDR3 reads TGCGCCAGCAGCAGGGACAGAAACTATGGCTACACCTTC.

The CDR3 protein is CASSLVGRGGSGNTIYF. The CDR3 coding sequence is TGTGCCAGCAGCTTAGTGGGCAGGGGCGGCTCTGGAAACACCATATATTTT. J is TRBJ1-3 and V is TRBV7-2; D is possibly TRBD1 (6 bases). Germline CDR1 reads SGHTA; CDR2 reads FQGNSA. Trimming cost V 1 base and J 0 bases, with 13 bases left between them. CDR3 length: 17 residues.

The gene calls are TRBV5-1 and TRBJ2-2; TRBD1 matches 12 bases. The CDR3 totals 16 residues. V lost 4 bases and J lost 5; bases outside the gene matches: 6. The germline V gene has CDR1 SGHRS and CDR2 YFSETQ. For the CDR3, the DNA is TGCGCCAGCAGCCCGGGACAGGGGGCGGAAACCGGGGAGCTGTTTTTT. This codes for CASSPGQGAETGELFF.

This sequence joins TRBV20-1 and TRBJ2-7; no clear D gene. Trimming removed 2 bases from V and 7 bases from J, with 21 bases in between. Germline-derived CDR1 and CDR2 are DFQATT and SNEGSKA (reference sequence). This CDR3 has 15 amino acids. CDR3 coding DNA: TGCAGTGCTAGACTCACGGCCCCCGTACCAAGAGAGCAGTACTTC. Protein product: CSARLTAPVPREQYF.

By frequency in the sample, this clonotype is large. The chain carries TRBV3-1 and TRBJ2-7; perhaps TRBD2 as D (5 bases). This CDR3 has 14 amino acids. The ends were cut back, 4 bases at V and 2 bases at J, with 12 bases in the middle. Germline V lookup: CDR1 LGHDT, CDR2 YNNKEL (reference sequence). CDR3 nucleotide sequence: TGTGCCAGCAGCCCGGTCGGGGAACCCTACGAGCAGTACTTC. It yields the protein CASSPVGEPYEQYF.

The chain joins TRBV30 to TRBJ2-1; 10 bases fit TRBD2. In germline, CDR1 is GTSNPN, CDR2 SVGIG (reference sequence). The ends lost 4 bases at V and 5 bases at J; junction bases unmatched: 5. The CDR3 is 14 amino acids. CDR3: CAWISGGADNEQFF. The CDR3 DNA is TGTGCCTGGATAAGCGGGGGGGCGGACAATGAGCAGTTCTTC.

This clonotype was counted only a few times. CDR3 nucleotide sequence: TGTGCCAGCAGCCAGGAGAGGCAGGGGGGGTACGAGCAGTACTTC. Translating it yields CASSQERQGGYEQYF. The chain joins TRBV3-1 to TRBJ2-7; D assignment may be TRBD1 or TRBD2 (7 bases each). This CDR3 spans 15 amino acids. Germline loops: CDR1 LGHDT, CDR2 YNNKEL (reference sequence). With 3 bases removed from V and 4 bases from J, the gap between germline ends came to 16 bases.

This clonotype is large (0.1 to 1%) by share. The CDR3 spells CASSARQGPEAFF. CDR3 nucleotides: TGTGCCAGCAGCGCACGACAGGGCCCTGAAGCTTTCTTT. The V call is TRBV7-9, the J call TRBJ1-1, with TRBD1 matching over 7 bases. CDR1 is SEHNR and CDR2 is FQNEAQ in the germline V gene (reference sequence). The CDR3 covers 13 residues. J was trimmed by 6 bases and V by 5 bases; bases with no gene match: 6. Supplemented by reference TRBV7-9 and TRBJ1-1, the full variable domain reads DTGVSQNPRHKITKRGQNVTFRCDPISEHNRLYWYRQTLGQGPEFLTYFQNEAQLEKSRLLSDRFSAERPKGSFSTLEIQRTEQGDSAMYLCASSARQGPEAFFGQGTRLTVV.

This clonotype came up a few times. The CDR3 protein is CASSLKWELFF. The DNA of the CDR3 is TGTGCCAGCAGTTTAAAGTGGGAGCTGTTTTTT. The gene calls are TRBV12-3 or TRBV12-4 and TRBJ2-2; no clear D gene. The CDR3 covers 11 residues. V was trimmed by 2 bases and J by 9 bases, leaving 4 bases between them.

This clonotype is labeled medium-sized. The chain recombines TRBV30 with TRBJ2-7, with 9 bases identical to TRBD1. V gave up 2 bases and J gave up 2 bases; unmatched junction bases: 4. Germline values: CDR1 GTSNPN, CDR2 SVGIG (reference sequence). The CDR3 covers 14 residues. The CDR3 DNA reads as TGTGCCTGGAGTCCAGGACAGGGGCCCTACGAGCAGTACTTC. Amino acid sequence: CAWSPGQGPYEQYF.

DNA for the CDR3: TGTGCCACCAGCAGAGCTGGGTCTGGGGCCAACGTCCTGACTTTC. It specifies CATSRAGSGANVLTF. This chain joins TRBV15 and TRBJ2-6; no firm D call. Germline V lookup: CDR1 LNHNV, CDR2 YYDKDF (reference sequence). Trimming left V 1 base short and J 1 base short, with 5 bases between. This CDR3 comprises 15 residues. The full variable domain, with the rest looked up from reference TRBV15 and TRBJ2-6, is DAMVIQNPRYQVTQFGKPVTLSCSQTLNHNVMYWYQQKSSQAPKLLFHYYDKDFNNEADTPDNFQSRRPNTSFCFLDIRSPGLGDTAMYLCATSRAGSGANVLTFGAGSRLTVL.

The V gene is TRBV10-2, the J gene TRBJ2-7, with D maybe TRBD1 (5 bases). V dropped 6 bases and J dropped 3 bases, with 12 bases sitting between them. This CDR3 contains 13 residues. Germline V gene data show CDR1 as WSHSY and CDR2 as SAAADI. CDR3 amino acids: CASSLIRDYEQYF. The CDR3 bases are TGCGCCAGCAGCTTAATCAGGGACTACGAGCAGTACTTC.

A few counts support this clonotype. The chain carries TRBV7-9 and TRBJ2-7; 8 bases fit TRBD1. CDR1 and CDR2 (germline): SEHNR, FQNEAQ (reference sequence). CDR3 length equals 15 residues. Trimming cost V 1 base and J 7 bases; bases outside gene matches: 9. The CDR3 protein is CASSLGTGTVREQYF. The DNA of the CDR3 is TGTGCCAGCAGCTTAGGGACAGGGACCGTCCGGGAGCAGTACTTC.

The chain couples TRBV7-3 to TRBJ2-1, with TRBD2 identical over 7 bases. V trimming: 2 bases; J trimming: 2 bases; junction bases outside the gene matches: 6. CDR1 and CDR2 (germline): SGHTA, FQGTGA. The CDR3 extends over 16 amino acids. CDR3 bases: TGTGCCAGCAGCTTATCCGGGGGGAGCACCTACAATGAGCAGTTCTTC. This sequence encodes CASSLSGGSTYNEQFF.

In this sample, this clonotype turned up once. The J gene is TRBJ1-5, the V gene TRBV10-3; 7 nucleotides match TRBD1. The V segment lost 0 bases and the J segment 6 bases; nucleotides outside the gene matches: 8. The germline V gene encodes CDR1 ENHRY and CDR2 SYGVKD. The CDR3 consists of 16 residues. CDR3 residues: CAISESVKGAGQPQHF. The CDR3 DNA reads as TGTGCCATCAGTGAGTCGGTAAAGGGGGCTGGTCAGCCCCAGCATTTT.

This clonotype is medium-sized (0.01 to 0.1%). The chain recombines TRBV20-1 with TRBJ2-7; TRBD2 matches 8 bases. This CDR3 has 12 residues. J gave up 6 bases and V 3 bases, and 4 bases lay outside the gene matches. From germline, CDR1 is DFQATT and CDR2 SNEGSKA (reference sequence). The CDR3 DNA reads TGCAGTGCTAGCGGGGGGGCCGGCGAGCAGTACTTC. Translation gives CSASGGAGEQYF.

By frequency in the sample, this clonotype is medium-sized. The chain is built from TRBV10-2 and TRBJ1-1; D is unresolved. With 5 bases removed from V and 4 bases from J, the gap between germline ends came to 8 bases. Germline V gene sequence: CDR1 WSHSY, CDR2 SAAADI. CDR3 length equals 12 residues. The CDR3 loop is CASSQSRTEAFF. The CDR3, as DNA: TGCGCCAGCAGTCAGAGCCGCACTGAAGCTTTCTTT.

Only a few counts were recorded for this clonotype. The J gene is TRBJ2-1, the V gene TRBV15; D might be TRBD1 (6 bases). The CDR3 loop spans 17 amino acids. Trimming took off 3 bases at V and 0 bases at J, with 15 bases between the two ends. Germline lookup yields CDR1 LNHNV and CDR2 YYDKDF (reference sequence). The CDR3: CATSSPERGSSYNEQFF. CDR3 sequence (DNA): TGTGCCACCAGCAGTCCCGAGAGGGGGAGCTCCTACAATGAGCAGTTCTTC.